This T cell receptor beta chain was sequenced during a study of yellow fever vaccine responses in identical twins (dated by TCRdb to the late 2010s). For context, the study as a whole: In identical twins, the study followed T cell clones that responded to the vaccine with precision.

Libraries were made using RT-PCR. TCRdb records Illumina HiSeq 2500 as the sequencer. TCRdb reanalyzed the raw reads on its own, using fastp at Q25 for trimming and MiXCR for clone calling, and kept in-frame beta chains. Merged by CDR3 protein, the rows form single entries marked with the most common genes and DNA. The sample yields around 20,000 distinct CDR3 sequences; around 65% were counted once. The top ten clonotypes cover roughly 2% of the sample. In this sample, this clonotype turned up a few times. Its antigen remains unidentified. No per-base quality is available; no much larger clone lies one base away. Its CDR3 holds 15 amino acids, cysteine through phenylalanine. Of the read, only the CDR3 DNA is kept; its 45 bases are in frame from base 1. Via the germline V gene, CDR1 is LGHNA and CDR2 YNFKEQ. V is trimmed back by 4 bases and J by 2 bases, and the junction contains 7 bases that no gene match accounts for.

Overall study results and their limits: The authors reported that the T cell response to vaccination in identical twins appeared partly convergent and partly personalized.

Recombination connected TRBV4-2 to TRBJ2-5, with 7 central nucleotides matching TRBD1. The receptor's source is a woman in her late teens or twenties who received the yellow fever vaccine. Donor details come from another sample of the same person, matched by shared clones. The sequenced sample was T cells from blood (PBMCs), unsorted or a sorted subset (not recorded which), obtained before or after yellow fever vaccination (not recorded which). The DNA sequence is TGTGCCAGCAGCCGAACCCGGGACAGTCAAGAGACCCAGTACTTC. The resulting protein is CASSRTRDSQETQYF.